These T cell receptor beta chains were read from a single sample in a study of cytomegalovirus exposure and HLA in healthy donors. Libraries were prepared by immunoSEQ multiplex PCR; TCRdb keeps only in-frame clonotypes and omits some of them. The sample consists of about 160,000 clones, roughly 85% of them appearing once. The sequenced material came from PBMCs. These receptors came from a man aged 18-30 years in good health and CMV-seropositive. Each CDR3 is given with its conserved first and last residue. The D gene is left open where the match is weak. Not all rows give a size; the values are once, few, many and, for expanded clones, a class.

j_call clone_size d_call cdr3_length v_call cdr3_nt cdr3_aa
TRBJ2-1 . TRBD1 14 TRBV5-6 TGTGCCAGCAGCTTTGGGACAGCAGCCAATGAGCAGTTCTTC CASSFGTAANEQFF
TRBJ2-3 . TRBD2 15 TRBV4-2 TGTGCCAGCAGCCTAGCGGGGGGTGGGGCAGATACGCAGTATTTT CASSLAGGGADTQYF
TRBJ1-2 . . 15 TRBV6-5 TGTGCCAGCAGGCCCCCAGGAGGACCCAACTATGGCTACACCTTC CASRPPGGPNYGYTF
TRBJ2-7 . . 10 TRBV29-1 TGCAGCGTTGTCGAGTACGAGCAGTACTTC CSVVEYEQYF
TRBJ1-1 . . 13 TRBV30 TGTGCCTGGATGTCGGGGGTTAGCACTGAAGCTTTCTTT CAWMSGVSTEAFF
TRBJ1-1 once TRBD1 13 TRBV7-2 TGTGCCAGCAGCTTAGCGGGACAGATTGAAGCTTTCTTT CASSLAGQIEAFF
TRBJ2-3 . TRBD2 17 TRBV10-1 TGCGCCAGCCACCTAGCGGGCGAGACCCCCCGCGCAGATACGCAGTATTTT CASHLAGETPRADTQYF
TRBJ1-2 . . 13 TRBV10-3 TGTGCCACCGGAGGCGGGGGGAAACGTGGCTACACCTTC CATGGGGKRGYTF
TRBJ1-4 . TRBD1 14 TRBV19 TGTGCCAGTAGTATCGGGACAGATAATGAAAAACTGTTTTTT CASSIGTDNEKLFF
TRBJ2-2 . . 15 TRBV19 TGTGCCAGTAGTACCCAAGCGGGCAGTACCGGGGAGCTGTTTTTT CASSTQAGSTGELFF
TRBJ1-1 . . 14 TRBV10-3 TGTGCCATCAGGAGTCAGACAGGAGGACCTGAAGCTTTCTTT CAIRSQTGGPEAFF
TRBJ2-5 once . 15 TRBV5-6 TGTGCCAGCAGCTTGGCCCCTAGCGTTGGGGAGACCCAGTACTTC CASSLAPSVGETQYF
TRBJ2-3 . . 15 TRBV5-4 TGTGCCAGCAGCTCCGGATCGGGGGGCACAGATACGCAGTATTTT CASSSGSGGTDTQYF
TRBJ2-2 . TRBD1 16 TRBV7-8 TGTGCCAGCAGCCTCAGACAGGGGGCGCCTGGCGGGGAGCTGTTTTTT CASSLRQGAPGGELFF
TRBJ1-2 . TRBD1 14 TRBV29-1 TGCAGCGTTGAACCGGGACAGGCTTTATCAGGCTACACCTTC CSVEPGQALSGYTF
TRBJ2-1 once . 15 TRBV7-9 TGTGCCAGCACGGCAGGCCTGAGCTCCTACAATGAGCAGTTCTTC CASTAGLSSYNEQFF
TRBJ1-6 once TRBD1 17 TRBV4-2 TGTGCCAGCAGCCTCAACCCTCCGGGACAGGGCGGTTCACCCCTCCACTTT CASSLNPPGQGGSPLHF
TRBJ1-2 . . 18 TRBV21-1 TGTGCCAGCAGCAAAGACATCAGAGGGCAGGGGTGTTACTATGGCTACACCTTC CASSKDIRGQGCYYGYTF
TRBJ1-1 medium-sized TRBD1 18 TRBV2 TGTGCCATCGGGGGGTCGGGACAGGGCTTCCGGCTGAACACTGAAGCTTTCTTT CAIGGSGQGFRLNTEAFF
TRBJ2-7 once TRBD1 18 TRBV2 TGTGCCAGCAGTGGATCATCCCGGGACAGCTCCTCCTGGTACGAGCAGTACTTC CASSGSSRDSSSWYEQYF
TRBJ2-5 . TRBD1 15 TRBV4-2 TGTGCCAGCAGCCAAGCAGGGGGCTACCAAGAGACCCAGTACTTC CASSQAGGYQETQYF
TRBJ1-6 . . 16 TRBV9 TGTGCCAGCAGCGTCGGAAGGGGCGCATGGGATTCACCCCTCCACTTT CASSVGRGAWDSPLHF
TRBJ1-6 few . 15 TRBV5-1 TGCGCCAGCAGCTTGGTCGGGGTGGATAATTCACCCCTCCACTTT CASSLVGVDNSPLHF
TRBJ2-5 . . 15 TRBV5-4 TGTGCCAGCAGCTTGCCCCTGGCAGGGGGGGAGACCCAGTACTTC CASSLPLAGGETQYF
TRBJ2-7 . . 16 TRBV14 TGTGCCAGCAGCCACACATTAGACAGGGACTGGACCGAGCAGTACTTC CASSHTLDRDWTEQYF
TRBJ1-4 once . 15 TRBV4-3 TGCGCCAGCAGCCAAGATCTTTCAGACGGACTTAAACTGTTTTTT CASSQDLSDGLKLFF
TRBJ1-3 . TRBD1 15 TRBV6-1 TGTGCCAGCAGTGAGACAGGGAGCTCTGGAAACACCATATATTTT CASSETGSSGNTIYF
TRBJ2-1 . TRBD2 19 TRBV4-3 TGCGCCAGCAGCCAAGGGGTAGCGGGGGGGCCATTCTCTCTCAATGAGCAGTTCTTC CASSQGVAGGPFSLNEQFF